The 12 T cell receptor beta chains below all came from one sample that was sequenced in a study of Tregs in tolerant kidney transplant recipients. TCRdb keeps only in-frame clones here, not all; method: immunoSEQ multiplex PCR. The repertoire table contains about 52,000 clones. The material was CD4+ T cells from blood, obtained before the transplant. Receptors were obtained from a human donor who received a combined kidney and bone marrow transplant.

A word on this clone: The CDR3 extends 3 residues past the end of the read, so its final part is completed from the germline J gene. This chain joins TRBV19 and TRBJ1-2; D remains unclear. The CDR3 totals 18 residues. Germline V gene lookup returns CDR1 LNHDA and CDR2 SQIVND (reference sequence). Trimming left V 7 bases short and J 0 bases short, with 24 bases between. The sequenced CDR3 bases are TGTGCCAGTAAACAGAACCGGGGTCCTGACCTAGCTAACTATGGC. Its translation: CASKQNRGPDLANYG. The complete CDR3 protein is CASKQNRGPDLANYGYTF.

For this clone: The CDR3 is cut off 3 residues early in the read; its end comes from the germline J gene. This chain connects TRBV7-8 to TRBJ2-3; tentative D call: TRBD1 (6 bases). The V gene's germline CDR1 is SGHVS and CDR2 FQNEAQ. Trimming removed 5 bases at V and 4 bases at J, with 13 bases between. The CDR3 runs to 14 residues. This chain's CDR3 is CASSQQGFADTQYF. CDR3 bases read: TGTGCCAGCAGCCAACAGGGTTTCGCAGATACG.

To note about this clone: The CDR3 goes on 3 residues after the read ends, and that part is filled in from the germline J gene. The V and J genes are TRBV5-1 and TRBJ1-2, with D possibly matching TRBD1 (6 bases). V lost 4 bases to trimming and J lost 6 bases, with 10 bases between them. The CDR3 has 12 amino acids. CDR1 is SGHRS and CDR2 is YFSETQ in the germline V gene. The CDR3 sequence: CASSPDRNGYTF. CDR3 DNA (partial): TGCGCCAGCAGCCCTGACAGGAATGGC.

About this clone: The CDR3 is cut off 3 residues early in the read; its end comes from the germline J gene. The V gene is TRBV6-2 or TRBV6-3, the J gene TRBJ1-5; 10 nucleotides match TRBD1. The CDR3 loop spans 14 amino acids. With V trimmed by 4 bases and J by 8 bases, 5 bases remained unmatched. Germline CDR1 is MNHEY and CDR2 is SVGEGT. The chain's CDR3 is CASSSGTGAKPQHF. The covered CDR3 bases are TGTGCCAGCAGTTCCGGGACAGGGGCTAAGCCC.

The sequenced part of the CDR3 DNA is TGTGCCAGTAGCGAACAGGGGTCAGGTCAGCCC. This codes for CASSEQGSGQP. The whole CDR3 protein reads CASSEQGSGQPQHF. The rearrangement uses TRBV19 and TRBJ1-5; 7 bases agree with TRBD1. The CDR3 end is not reached by the read, which stops 3 residues before it; the germline J gene fills it in. This CDR3 is built from 14 residues. Germline assignment: CDR1 LNHDA and CDR2 SQIVND (reference sequence). V gave up 6 bases and J gave up 6 bases; unmatched junction bases: 8. Using reference TRBV19 and TRBJ1-5 for the parts outside the CDR3, the full variable domain is DGGITQSPKYLFRKEGQNVTLSCEQNLNHDAMYWYRQDPGQGLRLIYYSQIVNDFQKGDIAEGYSVSREKKESFPLTVTSAQKNPTAFYLCASSEQGSGQPQHFGDGTRLSIL.

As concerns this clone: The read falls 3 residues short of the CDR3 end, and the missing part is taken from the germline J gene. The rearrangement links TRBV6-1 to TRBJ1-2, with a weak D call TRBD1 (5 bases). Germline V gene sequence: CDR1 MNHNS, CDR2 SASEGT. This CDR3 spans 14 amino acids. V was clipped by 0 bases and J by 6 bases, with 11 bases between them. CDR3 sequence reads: CASSEAGGVNGYTF. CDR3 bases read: TGTGCCAGCAGTGAAGCGGGGGGTGTGAATGGC.

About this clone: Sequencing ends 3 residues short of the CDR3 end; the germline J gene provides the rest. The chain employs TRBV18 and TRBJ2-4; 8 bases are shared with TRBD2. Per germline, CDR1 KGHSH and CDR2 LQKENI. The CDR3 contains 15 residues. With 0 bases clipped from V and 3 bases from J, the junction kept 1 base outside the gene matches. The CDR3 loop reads CASSPPGTSKNIQYF. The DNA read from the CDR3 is TGTGCCAGCTCACCACCCGGGACTAGCAAAAACATT.

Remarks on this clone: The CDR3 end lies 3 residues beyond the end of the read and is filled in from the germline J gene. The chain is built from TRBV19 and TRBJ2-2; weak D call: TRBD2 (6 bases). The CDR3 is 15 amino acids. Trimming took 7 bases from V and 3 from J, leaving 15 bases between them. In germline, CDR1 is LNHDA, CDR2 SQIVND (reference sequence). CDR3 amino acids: CASTPRRVDTGELFF. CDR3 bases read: TGTGCCAGTACCCCCCGGAGGGTGGACACCGGGGAG.

The CDR3 DNA, read in part, is TGTGCCAGCAGCTTAGCGGGGGGACAGTACGAG. Residues: CASSLAGGQYE. From start to end, the CDR3 is CASSLAGGQYEQYF. The V gene is TRBV7-9, the J gene TRBJ2-7, with D possibly matching TRBD1 (7 bases). The read ends 3 residues early relative to the CDR3; the germline J gene fills the gap. CDR1 and CDR2 from the germline V gene are SEHNR and FQNEAQ (reference sequence). The CDR3 runs 14 residues. Trimming removed 0 bases at V and 4 bases at J, with 10 bases between.

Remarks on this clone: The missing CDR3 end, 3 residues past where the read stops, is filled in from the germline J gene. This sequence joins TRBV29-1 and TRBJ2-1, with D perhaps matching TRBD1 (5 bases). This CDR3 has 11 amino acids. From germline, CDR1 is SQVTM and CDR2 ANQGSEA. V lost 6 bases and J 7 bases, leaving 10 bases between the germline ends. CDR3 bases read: TGCAGCGTCTCAGGGCGGAATGAG. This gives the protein CSVSGRNE. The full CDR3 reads CSVSGRNEQFF.

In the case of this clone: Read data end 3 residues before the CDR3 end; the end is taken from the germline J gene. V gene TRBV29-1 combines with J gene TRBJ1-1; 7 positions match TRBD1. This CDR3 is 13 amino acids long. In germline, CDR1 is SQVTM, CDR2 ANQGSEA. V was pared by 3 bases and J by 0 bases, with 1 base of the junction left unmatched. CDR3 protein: CSVEGQLNTEAFF. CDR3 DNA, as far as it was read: TGCAGCGTTGAGGGACAGTTGAACACTGAA.

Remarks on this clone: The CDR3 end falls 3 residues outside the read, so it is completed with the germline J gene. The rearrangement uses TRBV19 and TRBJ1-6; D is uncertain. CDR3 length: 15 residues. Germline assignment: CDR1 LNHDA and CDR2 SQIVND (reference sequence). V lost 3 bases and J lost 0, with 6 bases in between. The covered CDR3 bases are TGTGCCAGTAGTATCGCGATCTCCTATAATTCACCC. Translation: CASSIAISYNSP. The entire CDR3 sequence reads CASSIAISYNSPLHF. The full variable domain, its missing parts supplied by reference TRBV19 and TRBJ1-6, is DGGITQSPKYLFRKEGQNVTLSCEQNLNHDAMYWYRQDPGQGLRLIYYSQIVNDFQKGDIAEGYSVSREKKESFPLTVTSAQKNPTAFYLCASSIAISYNSPLHFGNGTRLTVT.